This T cell receptor (beta chain) was sequenced in a study of blood T cell repertoires in COVID-19. Study-level background: Samples representing acute and convalescent COVID-19 were sourced from the United States, Italy and Spain.

Trimming pared 1 base from V and 0 bases from J, leaving 16 bases between. From germline, CDR1 is MGHRA and CDR2 YSYEKL. This CDR3 has 18 residues. Source study methods: Reference gene primers were amplified, and this amplification served to estimate nucleated cell counts. Here immunoSEQ multiplex PCR was the method, and the copy in TCRdb shows in-frame clones only, minus some. V and J calls and clone size are those listed in that table; D and trimming were worked out from the DNA. The profile shows about 50,000 clones, 90% of them singletons. The clonotype comes from a human donor in a cohort sampled during active COVID-19. The chain couples TRBV4-1 to TRBJ2-1; no clear D. The sequencing sample was made of peripheral blood. The CDR3 here is CASSQVPREEDSYNEQFF. CDR3 DNA: TGCGCCAGCAGCCAAGTGCCCCGAGAGGAAGACTCCTACAATGAGCAGTTCTTC.